These T cell receptor beta chains were read from a single sample in a study of blood T cell repertoires in COVID-19. TCRdb keeps only in-frame clones here, not all; method: immunoSEQ multiplex PCR. Among roughly 100,000 clones listed, about four fifths were seen once. Material for sequencing was peripheral blood. These receptors came from a woman of 80 years or more with acute or convalescent COVID-19. CDR3s include the opening cysteine and the closing phenylalanine or tryptophan. Fields, in order: J gene, clone size, D gene, V gene, CDR3 protein, CDR3 DNA. The D gene is left open where the match is weak. Clone size is not always given. Where it is, it says once, few, many or a class for expanded clones.

J: TRBJ2-1; size: -; D: -; V: TRBV7-7; CDR3: CASSPWGGQENEQFF; DNA: TGTGCCAGCAGCCCATGGGGGGGCCAGGAGAATGAGCAGTTCTTC
J: TRBJ2-1; size: -; D: -; V: TRBV2; CDR3: CASEITATGTNEQFF; DNA: TGTGCCAGCGAGATTACAGCCACCGGAACCAATGAGCAGTTCTTC
J: TRBJ1-6; size: -; D: TRBD1; V: TRBV7-9; CDR3: CASSRRQGAPNSPLHF; DNA: TGTGCCAGCAGCAGGAGACAGGGGGCGCCTAATTCACCCCTCCACTTT
J: TRBJ2-3; size: -; D: -; V: TRBV5-4; CDR3: CASSLSTTTDTQYF; DNA: TGTGCCAGCAGCTTATCTACCACCACAGATACGCAGTATTTT
J: TRBJ1-1; size: -; D: TRBD1; V: TRBV7-8; CDR3: CASSSTGGFVTEAFF; DNA: TGTGCCAGCAGCTCAACAGGGGGCTTTGTCACTGAAGCTTTCTTT
J: TRBJ2-1; size: -; D: TRBD2; V: TRBV7-8; CDR3: CASSLVRLAGGHEQFF; DNA: TGTGCCAGCAGCTTAGTCCGCCTAGCGGGAGGGCATGAGCAGTTCTTC
J: TRBJ1-5; size: -; D: TRBD1; V: TRBV18; CDR3: CASSEGQGGDQPQHF; DNA: TGTGCCAGCTCAGAGGGACAGGGCGGGGATCAGCCCCAGCATTTT
J: TRBJ1-1; size: -; D: TRBD1; V: TRBV5-1; CDR3: CASSPQGQGNTEAFF; DNA: TGCGCCAGCAGCCCCCAGGGACAGGGGAACACTGAAGCTTTCTTT
J: TRBJ1-4; size: -; D: TRBD1; V: TRBV18; CDR3: CASSPTGINEKLFF; DNA: TGTGCCAGCTCACCGACAGGGATTAATGAAAAACTGTTTTTT
J: TRBJ2-6; size: -; D: -; V: TRBV5-1; CDR3: CASSLGGTSSGANVLTF; DNA: TGCGCCAGCAGCTTGGGGGGGACATCCTCTGGGGCCAACGTCCTGACTTTC
J: TRBJ2-1; size: -; D: TRBD2; V: TRBV5-1; CDR3: CASSRGGLAGANEQFF; DNA: TGCGCCAGCAGCAGGGGGGGACTAGCGGGAGCCAATGAGCAGTTCTTC
J: TRBJ2-2; size: -; D: TRBD1; V: TRBV18; CDR3: CASSGTAALRGTGELFF; DNA: TGTGCCAGCTCGGGGACAGCCGCCCTCAGAGGTACCGGGGAGCTGTTTTTT
J: TRBJ2-6; size: -; D: -; V: TRBV5-3; CDR3: CARSTDVGSGGYSGANVLTF; DNA: TGTGCCAGAAGCACCGACGTGGGTTCCGGGGGATACTCTGGGGCCAACGTCCTGACTTTC
J: TRBJ1-2; size: -; D: -; V: TRBV27; CDR3: CASSMVANYGYTF; DNA: TGTGCCAGCAGTATGGTAGCTAACTATGGCTACACCTTC
J: TRBJ1-1; size: few; D: -; V: TRBV7-2; CDR3: CASSFQVNTEAFF; DNA: TGTGCCAGCAGCTTTCAGGTGAACACTGAAGCTTTCTTT
J: TRBJ1-2; size: -; D: TRBD1; V: TRBV6-5; CDR3: CATYRTGRHGYTF; DNA: TGTGCCACCTACAGGACAGGGAGGCATGGCTACACCTTC